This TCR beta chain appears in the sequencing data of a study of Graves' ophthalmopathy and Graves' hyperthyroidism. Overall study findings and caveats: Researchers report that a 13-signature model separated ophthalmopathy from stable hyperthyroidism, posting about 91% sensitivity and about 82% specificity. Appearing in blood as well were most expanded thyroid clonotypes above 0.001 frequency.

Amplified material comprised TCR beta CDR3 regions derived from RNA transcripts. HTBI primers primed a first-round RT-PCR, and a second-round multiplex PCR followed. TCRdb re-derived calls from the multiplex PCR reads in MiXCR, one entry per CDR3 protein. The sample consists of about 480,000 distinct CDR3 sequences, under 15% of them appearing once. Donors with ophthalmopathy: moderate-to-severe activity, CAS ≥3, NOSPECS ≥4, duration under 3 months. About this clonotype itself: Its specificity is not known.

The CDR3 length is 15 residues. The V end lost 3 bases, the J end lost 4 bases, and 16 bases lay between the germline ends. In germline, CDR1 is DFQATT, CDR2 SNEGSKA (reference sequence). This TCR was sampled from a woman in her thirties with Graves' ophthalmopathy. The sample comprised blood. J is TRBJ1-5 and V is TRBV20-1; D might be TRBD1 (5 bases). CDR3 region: CSASMEAGGNQPQHF. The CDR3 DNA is TGCAGTGCTAGTATGGAGGCCGGGGGGAATCAGCCCCAGCATTTT.